This TCR beta chain was sequenced for a study of blood T cell repertoires in COVID-19. At the level of the study: From the United States, Italy and Spain came samples of acute and convalescent COVID-19. T cells, B-cell-depleted T cells, or PBMCs supplied cDNA or gDNA.

The repertoire was sequenced with immunoSEQ multiplex PCR; TCRdb's copy has only in-frame clones and lacks some. The sample includes hundreds of thousands of clones, about 90% seen only once; the top ten take 5.5% to 7.5%. Patients at the Seattle site were enrolled during active infection and followed longitudinally. The V end lost 2 bases, the J end lost 14 bases, and 13 bases lay between the germline ends. CDR1 and CDR2 from the germline V gene are KGHSH and LQKENI. The CDR3 is made up of 12 amino acids. This TCR was recovered from an older woman with COVID-19, enrolled during active disease. This sequence joins TRBV18 and TRBJ2-1; TRBD2 might be the D (5 bases). The specimen was peripheral blood. The CDR3 spells CASSPNHGLEFF. CDR3 coding DNA: TGTGCCAGCTCACCAAATCATGGACTCGAGTTCTTC.